These 18 T cell receptor beta chains originate from one sample sequenced in a study of cytomegalovirus exposure and HLA in healthy donors (dated by TCRdb to 2015 to 2018). The library was made by the immunoSEQ multiplex PCR assay. A mixture of 60 forward primers for TCR Vbeta segments and 13 reverse primers for TCR Jbeta segments was used in the multiplex PCR. TCRdb carries this immuneACCESS record with in-frame sequences only. Its versions omit some clonotypes, under half of them owing to an unresolved V gene in the studies checked, with the rest unexplained. In all, the sample holds approximately 290,000 clones, and 80% of those were seen once. In total, the top ten clones hold more than 0.3% of the sample. Sequenced material: PBMCs. Every receptor here comes from a girl aged 2 to 9 in good health and CMV-seronegative.

The chain couples TRBV19 to TRBJ2-5, with TRBD2 matching over 8 bases. Germline trimming cut 2 bases from V and 1 base from J; bases unmatched to any gene: 6. Germline CDR1 reads LNHDA; CDR2 reads SQIVND (reference sequence). This CDR3 region has 16 residues. This CDR3 reads CASSIRTLAGQETQYF. Here the CDR3 DNA reads TGTGCCAGTAGTATAAGGACGCTAGCGGGCCAAGAGACCCAGTACTTC.

The chain uses TRBV7-8 and TRBJ1-3, with a possible D match to TRBD1 (6 bases). Germline CDR1 reads SGHVS; CDR2 reads FQNEAQ. V was cut by 5 bases and J by 8 bases, with 31 bases left in between. CDR3 length: 19 residues. CDR3 region: CASSLRSRQAFLPRYTIYF. CDR3 in DNA: TGTGCCAGCAGCCTAAGGTCGAGACAGGCCTTTCTACCCCGATACACCATATATTTT.

The chain is built from TRBV25-1 and TRBJ1-4; 11 nucleotides agree with TRBD1. The V gene's germline CDR1 is MGHDK and CDR2 SYGVNS. This CDR3 has 15 residues. V was pared by 5 bases and J by 7 bases, with 6 bases of the junction left unmatched. The chain's CDR3 is CASSPRTGGGEKLFF. The CDR3 bases are TGTGCCAGCAGTCCCCGGACAGGGGGCGGTGAAAAACTGTTTTTT.

The chain employs TRBV9 and TRBJ1-2, with no clear D. CDR3 length: 11 amino acids. V was clipped by 3 bases and J by 5 bases, with 5 bases between them. Germline lookup yields CDR1 SGDLS and CDR2 YYNGEE. CDR3 sequence: CASSAQYGYTF. Written as DNA, the CDR3 is TGTGCCAGCAGCGCCCAATATGGCTACACCTTC. The variable domain in full, completed from reference TRBV9 and TRBJ1-2, reads DSGVTQTPKHLITATGQRVTLRCSPRSGDLSVYWYQQSLDQGLQFLIQYYNGEERAKGNILERFSAQQFPDLHSELNLSSLELGDSALYFCASSAQYGYTFGSGTRLTVV.

The chain links TRBV7-6 to TRBJ1-2; no reliable D call. CDR3 length: 13 residues. Trimming took off 4 bases at V and 4 bases at J, with 10 bases between the two ends. Germline CDR1 SGHVS, CDR2 FNYEAQ. The CDR3 reads CASSSQNAYGYTF. CDR3 sequence (DNA): TGTGCCAGCAGCTCACAGAATGCCTATGGCTACACCTTC. The entire variable domain, with the rest obtained from reference TRBV7-6 and TRBJ1-2, is as follows: GAGVSQSPRYKVTKRGQDVALRCDPISGHVSLYWYRQALGQGPEFLTYFNYEAQQDKSGLPNDRFSAERPEGSISTLTIQRTEQRDSAMYRCASSSQNAYGYTFGSGTRLTVV.

This sequence joins TRBV9 and TRBJ1-6, with D tentatively TRBD1 (6 bases). The V gene lost 0 bases and the J gene lost 10 bases, with 11 bases spanning the gap. In germline, CDR1 is SGDLS, CDR2 YYNGEE. This CDR3 contains 14 residues. CDR3 DNA sequence: TGTGCCAGCAGCGTAGGACAGGTAAACTCACCCCTCCACTTT. Its translation: CASSVGQVNSPLHF.

The chain couples TRBV2 to TRBJ2-7; 9 bases map to TRBD2. Germline CDR1 and CDR2: SNHLY and FYNNEI. The CDR3 contains 15 residues. The V segment lost 5 bases and the J segment 0 bases; nucleotides outside the gene matches: 5. The CDR3 DNA reads TGTGCCAGCAGTTGGACTAGCGCCTTCTCCTACGAGCAGTACTTC. Its translation: CASSWTSAFSYEQYF.

The chain couples TRBV13 to TRBJ1-2; 11 bases are a match to TRBD1. After removal of 5 bases from V and 4 bases from J, the junction contained 12 bases not matched to a gene. This CDR3 contains 17 residues. Germline V gene lookup returns CDR1 PRHDT and CDR2 FYEKMQ (reference sequence). The CDR3 loop is CASSLGRTGGLVYGYTF. The CDR3 region has the DNA TGTGCCAGCAGCCTCGGAAGGACAGGGGGCCTGGTCTATGGCTACACCTTC. Full variable domain (outside the CDR3, taken from reference TRBV13 and TRBJ1-2): AAGVIQSPRHLIKEKRETATLKCYPIPRHDTVYWYQQGPGQDPQFLISFYEKMQSDKGSIPDRFSAQQFSDYHSELNMSSLELGDSALYFCASSLGRTGGLVYGYTFGSGTRLTVV.

The V gene is TRBV6-1, the J gene TRBJ2-7, with a weak D call TRBD2 (6 bases). Trimming left V 1 base short and J 3 bases short, with 10 bases between. This CDR3 comprises 14 residues. CDR1 and CDR2 (germline): MNHNS, SASEGT. The CDR3 DNA sequence: TGTGCCAGCAGTGAAGGAACGGGGGACTACGAGCAGTACTTC. Its protein product is CASSEGTGDYEQYF.

The chain links TRBV6-5 to TRBJ2-7; 8 bases line up with TRBD1. CDR3 length equals 14 residues. From germline, CDR1 is MNHEY and CDR2 SVGAGI. After removal of 6 bases from V and 3 bases from J, the junction contained 7 bases not matched to a gene. This CDR3 reads CASRDRVSGYEQYF. For the CDR3, the DNA is TGTGCCAGCAGGGACAGGGTATCGGGCTACGAGCAGTACTTC.

This clone was seen just once. J is TRBJ2-5 and V is TRBV9, with TRBD2 matching 10 bases. This CDR3 is built from 16 residues. Germline loops: CDR1 SGDLS, CDR2 YYNGEE. With 2 bases clipped from V and 5 bases from J, the junction kept 9 bases outside the gene matches. Here the CDR3 DNA reads TGTGCCAGCAGCGTTACAAGCGGGGGGGCCCGGGAGACCCAGTACTTC. As protein: CASSVTSGGARETQYF.

The genes are TRBV28 and TRBJ1-2, with TRBD1 as a possible D gene (6 bases). Germline-derived CDR1 and CDR2 are MDHEN and SYDVKM. Trimming took 7 bases from V and 4 from J, leaving 19 bases between them. The CDR3 is 15 residues long. The CDR3 protein is CASKVHRASRYGYTF. The CDR3 DNA reads TGTGCCAGCAAGGTCCACAGGGCCAGTCGCTATGGCTACACCTTC.

V and J are TRBV28 and TRBJ1-2; D might be TRBD1 (5 bases). CDR3 length: 17 residues. Germline V gene lookup returns CDR1 MDHEN and CDR2 SYDVKM. Deletions cut 4 bases from V and 3 bases from J, with 21 bases between. The CDR3 DNA reads TGTGCCAGCAGTTCGAAACGCCCCAGGGTATACTACTATGGCTACACCTTC. It is translated as CASSSKRPRVYYYGYTF.

The count of this clone is one. CDR3 sequence reads: CASSPTRSFPGGYGYTF. The CDR3 bases are TGTGCCAGCAGCCCAACCCGCAGCTTCCCCGGCGGCTATGGCTACACCTTC. This chain uses TRBV7-9 with TRBJ1-2; D gene ambiguous. Trimming took off 5 bases at V and 4 bases at J, with 23 bases between the two ends. Germline V lookup: CDR1 SEHNR, CDR2 FQNEAQ (reference sequence). This CDR3 has 17 amino acids.

This rearrangement joins TRBV28 to TRBJ1-5, with TRBD1 matching over 10 bases. J was trimmed by 11 bases and V by 6 bases; bases with no gene match: 10. Germline V gene lookup returns CDR1 MDHEN and CDR2 SYDVKM. CDR3 size: 14 residues. The CDR3 is CASRTGQGVTSQHF. CDR3 nucleotide sequence: TGTGCCAGCAGGACCGGACAGGGGGTCACGTCCCAGCATTTT. Full variable domain (missing parts from reference TRBV28 and TRBJ1-5): DVKVTQSSRYLVKRTGEKVFLECVQDMDHENMFWYRQDPGLGLRLIYFSYDVKMKEKGDIPEGYSVSREKKERFSLILESASTNQTSMYLCASRTGQGVTSQHFGDGTRLSIL.

The chain uses TRBV11-1 and TRBJ2-1, with a weak D call TRBD2 (6 bases). The CDR3 has 11 residues. With 4 bases removed from V and 10 bases from J, the gap between germline ends came to 8 bases. CDR1 SGHAT and CDR2 FQDESV come from the germline V gene (reference sequence). CDR3 DNA sequence: TGTGCCAGCAGCTACCTAGCGGAGCAGTTCTTC. Translation gives CASSYLAEQFF.

V and J are TRBV5-4 and TRBJ2-1; maybe TRBD2 (6 bases). Germline CDR1 reads SGHNT; CDR2 reads YYREEE (reference sequence). The length of the CDR3 is 15 residues. V lost 2 bases, J lost 2 bases, and 11 bases lay in between. The CDR3 region has the DNA TGTGCCAGCAGCTTCACCGGGGGACCCTACAATGAGCAGTTCTTC. It codes for CASSFTGGPYNEQFF.

The V and J genes are TRBV14 and TRBJ2-7; a weak D match, TRBD2 (5 bases). The CDR3 has 19 amino acids. V was shortened by 0 bases and J by 3 bases, with 24 bases between the two germline ends. The germline V gene has CDR1 SGHDN and CDR2 FVKESK. The chain's CDR3 is CASSQDPMKDREGFYEQYF. In DNA, the CDR3 is TGTGCCAGCAGCCAAGATCCAATGAAGGACCGGGAAGGGTTCTACGAGCAGTACTTC.